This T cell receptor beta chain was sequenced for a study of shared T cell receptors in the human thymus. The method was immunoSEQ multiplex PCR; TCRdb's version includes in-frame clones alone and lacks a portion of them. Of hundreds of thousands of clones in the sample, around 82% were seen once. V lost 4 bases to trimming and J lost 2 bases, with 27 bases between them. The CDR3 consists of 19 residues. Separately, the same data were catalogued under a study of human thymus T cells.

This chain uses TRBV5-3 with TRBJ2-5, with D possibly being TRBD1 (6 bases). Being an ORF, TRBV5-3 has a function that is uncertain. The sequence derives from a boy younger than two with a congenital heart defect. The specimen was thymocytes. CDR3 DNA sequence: TGTGCCAGAAGCCCACGGACAGAGCATAAACCGTGTGGGCAAGAGACCCAGTACTTC. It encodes CARSPRTEHKPCGQETQYF.